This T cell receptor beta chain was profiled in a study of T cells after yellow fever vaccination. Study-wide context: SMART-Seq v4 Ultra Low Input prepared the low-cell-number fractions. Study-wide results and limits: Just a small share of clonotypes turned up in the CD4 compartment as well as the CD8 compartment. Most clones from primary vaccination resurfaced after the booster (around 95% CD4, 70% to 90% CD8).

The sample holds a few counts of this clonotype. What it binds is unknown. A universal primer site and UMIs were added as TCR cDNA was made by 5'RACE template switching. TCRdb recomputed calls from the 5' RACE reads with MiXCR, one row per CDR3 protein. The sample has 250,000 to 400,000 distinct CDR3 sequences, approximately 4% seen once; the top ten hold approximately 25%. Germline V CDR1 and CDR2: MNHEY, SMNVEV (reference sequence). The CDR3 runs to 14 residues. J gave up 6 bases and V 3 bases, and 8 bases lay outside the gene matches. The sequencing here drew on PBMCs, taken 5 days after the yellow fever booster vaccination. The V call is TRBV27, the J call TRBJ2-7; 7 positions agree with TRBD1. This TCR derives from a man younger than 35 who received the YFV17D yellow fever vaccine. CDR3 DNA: TGTGCCAGCAGTTTCGACAGGGTAGGACCCGAGCAGTACTTC. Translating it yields CASSFDRVGPEQYF.